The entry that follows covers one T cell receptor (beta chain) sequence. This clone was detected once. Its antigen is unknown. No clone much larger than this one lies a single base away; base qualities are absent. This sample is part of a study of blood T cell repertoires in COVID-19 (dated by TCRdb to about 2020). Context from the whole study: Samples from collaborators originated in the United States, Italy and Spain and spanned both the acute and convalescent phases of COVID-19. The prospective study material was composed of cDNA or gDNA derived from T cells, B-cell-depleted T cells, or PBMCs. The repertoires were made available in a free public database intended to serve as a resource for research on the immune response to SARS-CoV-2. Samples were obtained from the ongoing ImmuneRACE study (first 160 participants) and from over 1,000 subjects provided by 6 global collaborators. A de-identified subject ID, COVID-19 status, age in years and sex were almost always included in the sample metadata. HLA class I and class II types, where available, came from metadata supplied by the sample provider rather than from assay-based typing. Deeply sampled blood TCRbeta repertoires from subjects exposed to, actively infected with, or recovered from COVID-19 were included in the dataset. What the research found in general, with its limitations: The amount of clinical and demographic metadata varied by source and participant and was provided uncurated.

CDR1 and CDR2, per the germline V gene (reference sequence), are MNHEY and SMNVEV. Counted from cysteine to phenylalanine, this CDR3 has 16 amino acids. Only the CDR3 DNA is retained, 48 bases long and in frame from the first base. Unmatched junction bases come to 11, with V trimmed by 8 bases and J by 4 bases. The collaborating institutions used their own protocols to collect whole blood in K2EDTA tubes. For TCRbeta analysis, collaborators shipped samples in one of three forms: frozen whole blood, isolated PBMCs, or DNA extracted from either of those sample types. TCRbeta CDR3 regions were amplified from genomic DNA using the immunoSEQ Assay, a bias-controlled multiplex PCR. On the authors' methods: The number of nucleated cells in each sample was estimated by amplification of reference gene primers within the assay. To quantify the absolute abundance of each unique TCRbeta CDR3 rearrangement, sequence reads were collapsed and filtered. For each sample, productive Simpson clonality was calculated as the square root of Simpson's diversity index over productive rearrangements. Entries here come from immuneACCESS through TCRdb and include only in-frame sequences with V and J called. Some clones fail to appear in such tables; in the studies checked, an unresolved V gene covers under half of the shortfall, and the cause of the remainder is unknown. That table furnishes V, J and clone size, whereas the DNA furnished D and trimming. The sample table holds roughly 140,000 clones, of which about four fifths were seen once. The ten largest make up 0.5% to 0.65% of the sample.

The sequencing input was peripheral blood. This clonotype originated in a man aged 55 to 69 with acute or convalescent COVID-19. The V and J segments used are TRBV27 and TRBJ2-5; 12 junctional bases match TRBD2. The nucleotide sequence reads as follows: TGTGCCAGCCGCAGCCGCGGACTAGCGGGACTAGAGACCCAGTACTTC. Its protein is CASRSRGLAGLETQYF.